This T cell receptor (beta chain) was identified in a study of CD8+CD57+ T cells in acquired aplastic anemia. The wider study: The sorted CD4+ and CD8+ cells yielded an average around 3.2 ug of DNA. Healthy donors gave approximately 10 million reads on average for CD4+ cells.

Genomic DNA constituted the template upon which TCR beta VDJ and CDR3 profiling was performed. One entry per CDR3 protein results from TCRdb running MiXCR on the reads. In the table there are some 190,000 distinct CDR3 sequences, roughly half of which are singletons. There are 14 residues in the CDR3. Germline CDR1 and CDR2: LGHDT and YNNKEL (reference sequence). Trimming removed 2 bases at V and 2 bases at J, with 10 bases between. This clonotype was seen many times. V is TRBV3-1 and J is TRBJ2-7; D ambiguous. The source material was sorted CD4+, CD8+, or CD8+CD57+ T cells (not recorded which) from PBMCs. This clonotype originated in a human donor in good health. CDR3 sequence (DNA): TGTGCCAGCAGCCAACCGACGTACCCCTACGAGCAGTACTTC. Its translation: CASSQPTYPYEQYF.